A selection of T cell receptor beta chains follows, all from one sample in a study of molecular identifiers for immune sequencing clone quantification. TCRdb re-analysed the PCR reads in MiXCR, keeping a single row per CDR3 protein. This table holds hundreds of thousands of distinct CDR3 sequences, around 25% found once. Sequences were obtained from naive CD8+ T cells from blood, with Jurkat cell RNA spiked in. The receptors derive from a human donor in good health. Some libraries in this study had Jurkat cell RNA spiked in. The CDR3 runs from the conserved cysteine through the conserved F or W. D genes are given only for firm matches. Some rows mark clone size as missing; the rest say once, few, many or name a class of expanded clone.

J: TRBJ1-1; D: NA; V: TRBV7-9; size: many; DNA: TGTGCCAGCAGCCCCAACGGGGCGTACACTGAAGCTTTCTTT; CDR3: CASSPNGAYTEAFF
J: TRBJ2-3; D: TRBD2; V: TRBV20-1; size: NA; DNA: TGCAGTGCTACCCGAGACCAACTAGCGGAATATGCAGATACGCAGTATTTT; CDR3: CSATRDQLAEYADTQYF
J: TRBJ2-3; D: TRBD1; V: TRBV5-1; size: many; DNA: TGCGCCAGACCTCCGGGACAGTCTTCAGATACGCAGTATTTT; CDR3: CARPPGQSSDTQYF
J: TRBJ2-1; D: TRBD1; V: TRBV9; size: many; DNA: TGTGCCAGCAGCGTAGGCTGGGGACAGGGGCACGGGGATGAGCAGTTCTTC; CDR3: CASSVGWGQGHGDEQFF
J: TRBJ1-5; D: NA; V: TRBV19; size: NA; DNA: TGTGCCGGTAGGGATCAGGGCTTGGATCAGCCCCAGCATTTT; CDR3: CAGRDQGLDQPQHF
J: TRBJ1-1; D: NA; V: TRBV29-1; size: many; DNA: TGCAGCGTTGATGGGGGTTCTGAAGCTTTCTTT; CDR3: CSVDGGSEAFF
J: TRBJ2-3; D: TRBD2; V: TRBV30; size: NA; DNA: TGTGCCTGGAGTGCCGAAACTAGCGGGAGGGGCTGGGCGCAGTATTTT; CDR3: CAWSAETSGRGWAQYF
J: TRBJ1-2; D: TRBD1; V: TRBV7-9; size: few; DNA: TGTGCCAGCAGCTCGACAGGGGATTCTAACTATGGCTACACCTTC; CDR3: CASSSTGDSNYGYTF
J: TRBJ2-2; D: NA; V: TRBV19; size: few; DNA: TGTGCCAGTATCAGGGCCGGGGAGCTGTTTTTT; CDR3: CASIRAGELFF
J: TRBJ1-2; D: TRBD1; V: TRBV7-2; size: NA; DNA: TGTGCCAGCAGCTTACAGGCAGGGGGCGATCCCTATGGCTACACCTTC; CDR3: CASSLQAGGDPYGYTF
J: TRBJ2-3; D: NA; V: TRBV6-2/TRBV6-3; size: many; DNA: TGTGCCAGCAGTACCCCCTTTCAGCGGGATACGCAGTATTTT; CDR3: CASSTPFQRDTQYF
J: TRBJ2-5; D: NA; V: TRBV9; size: once; DNA: TGTGCCAGCAGCCCCCCCACCCCTCAGGATAAAGGGACCCAGTACTTC; CDR3: CASSPPTPQDKGTQYF
J: TRBJ1-6; D: NA; V: TRBV4-1; size: few; DNA: TGCGCCAGCAGCCAATACTCAGGGGCTAGCTCTTTATCACCCCTCCACTTT; CDR3: CASSQYSGASSLSPLHF
J: TRBJ2-4; D: NA; V: TRBV6-2/TRBV6-3; size: many; DNA: TGTGCCAGCAGTTACAACTTTTTACAGGGATTGGCCAAAAACATTCAGTACTTC; CDR3: CASSYNFLQGLAKNIQYF
J: TRBJ2-3; D: TRBD2; V: TRBV9; size: few; DNA: TGTGCCAGCGGGGGGGGAGTAGATACGCAGTATTTT; CDR3: CASGGGVDTQYF
J: TRBJ2-2; D: NA; V: TRBV27; size: once; DNA: TGTGCCAGCAGTTTGGTAGGGGCCCCCGGGGAGCTGTTTTTT; CDR3: CASSLVGAPGELFF
J: TRBJ2-7; D: TRBD2; V: TRBV20-1; size: NA; DNA: TGCAGTGCTAGGGGGACTAGCGGGATGTTTCGTTACGAGCAGTACTTC; CDR3: CSARGTSGMFRYEQYF
J: TRBJ2-7; D: NA; V: TRBV27; size: NA; DNA: TGTGCCAGCAGACAGAATTGGGGGATGGCCCACTACGAGCGGTACTTC; CDR3: CASRQNWGMAHYERYF
J: TRBJ2-3; D: TRBD2; V: TRBV4-1; size: few; DNA: TGCGCCAGCAGCCAAATACCTCCGCTAGCGGGGGGTGGAGATACGCAGTATTTT; CDR3: CASSQIPPLAGGGDTQYF
J: TRBJ1-1; D: TRBD1; V: TRBV7-9; size: many; DNA: TGTGCCAGCAGCTCAGATTACAGGGGGAGAGGCACTGAAGCTTTCTTT; CDR3: CASSSDYRGRGTEAFF
J: TRBJ1-5; D: TRBD1; V: TRBV27; size: many; DNA: TGTGCCAGCAGTTTTACAGGGGAGAGCAATCAGCCCCAGCATTTT; CDR3: CASSFTGESNQPQHF
J: TRBJ2-7; D: NA; V: TRBV4-1; size: NA; DNA: TGCGCCAGCAGCCATAATAGAGGGCGAGAGCAGTACTTC; CDR3: CASSHNRGREQYF
J: TRBJ2-1; D: TRBD1; V: TRBV6-2/TRBV6-3; size: NA; DNA: TGTGCCAGCAGTAACCCGCCAACAGGGGAGCGTGAGCAGTTCTTC; CDR3: CASSNPPTGEREQFF
J: TRBJ1-1; D: NA; V: TRBV20-1; size: many; DNA: TGCAGTGCTAGAGATATGGGGGAGTGGCGTACTGAAGCTTTCTTT; CDR3: CSARDMGEWRTEAFF
J: TRBJ2-7; D: NA; V: TRBV7-9; size: many; DNA: TGTGCCAGCAGCTTAGAGGGACTGCCCTACGAGCAGTACTTC; CDR3: CASSLEGLPYEQYF